This paragraph reports one TCR beta chain. The data originate from a study of control samples from healthy donors and cancer patients. Profiling relied on immunoSEQ multiplex PCR, and the TCRdb table lists in-frame clones only, not all of them. The sample consists of hundreds of thousands of clones, 80% to 95% of them appearing once. Germline-derived CDR1 and CDR2 are SGHAT and FQNNGV. The CDR3 loop spans 13 amino acids. V was cut by 3 bases and J by 4 bases, with 7 bases left in between. The specimen was PBMCs. The chain joins TRBV11-2 to TRBJ2-1, with a tentative D call TRBD2 (6 bases). The source of this sequence is a middle-aged man with head and neck cancer. CDR3 DNA: TGTGCCAGCAGCTTTCGGGGGTACAATGAGCAGTTCTTC. Translation: CASSFRGYNEQFF. The whole variable domain, filled in from reference TRBV11-2 and TRBJ2-1, reads EAGVAQSPRYKIIEKRQSVAFWCNPISGHATLYWYQQILGQGPKLLIQFQNNGVVDDSQLPKDRFSAERLKGVDSTLKIQPAKLEDSAVYLCASSFRGYNEQFFGPGTRLTVL.